The 15 T cell receptor beta chains listed next were all sequenced from one sample in a study of blood T cell repertoires in COVID-19. The table came from immunoSEQ multiplex PCR; TCRdb's copy has only in-frame clones and leaves some out. The sample includes under 300,000 clones, just over 85% seen only once; the top ten take approximately 2.1%. The sample consisted of peripheral blood. These receptors were collected from a man aged 25-45 years who had recovered from COVID-19.

The chain uses TRBV16 and TRBJ2-4; the D gene is possibly TRBD2 (5 bases). V was clipped by 0 bases and J by 8 bases, with 5 bases between them. The CDR3 is 12 residues long. CDR1 is KGHSY, CDR2 FQNENV, per germline. This chain's CDR3 is CASSQSGDIQYF. CDR3 sequence (DNA): TGTGCCAGCAGCCAATCCGGGGACATTCAGTACTTC.

The gene calls are TRBV5-6 and TRBJ1-5; D is uncertain. The ends were cut back, 2 bases at V and 7 bases at J, with 13 bases in the middle. Per the germline V gene, CDR1 is SGHDT and CDR2 is YYEEEE. The CDR3 is 14 amino acids. CDR3 in amino acids: CASSFFQISQPQHF. The CDR3 nucleotides read TGTGCCAGCAGCTTTTTTCAGATTAGCCAGCCCCAGCATTTT.

This chain links TRBV7-2 with TRBJ1-5; D unclear. V was clipped by 5 bases and J by 7 bases, with 15 bases between them. In germline, CDR1 is SGHTA, CDR2 FQGNSA. The CDR3 extends over 14 amino acids. The CDR3 nucleotides are TGTGCCAGCAGCCCAAGAAGAGTAGAACAGCCCCAGCATTTT. This sequence encodes CASSPRRVEQPQHF.

This chain uses TRBV7-8 with TRBJ1-1; D perhaps matches TRBD1 (5 bases). CDR3 length: 15 residues. Deletions cut 2 bases from V and 3 bases from J, with 13 bases between. Germline values: CDR1 SGHVS, CDR2 FQNEAQ. CDR3 nucleotide sequence: TGTGCCAGCAGCTTAACCCCCGCAGGGTACACTGAAGCTTTCTTT. It is translated as CASSLTPAGYTEAFF.

The chain carries TRBV2 and TRBJ1-2; D is undetermined. V lost 5 bases and J 0 bases, leaving 13 bases between the germline ends. CDR1 and CDR2 from the germline V gene are SNHLY and FYNNEI. The CDR3 length is 15 residues. The CDR3 DNA is TGTGCCAGCAGTCCCCCGAGGGATACTAACTATGGCTACACCTTC. Its protein product is CASSPPRDTNYGYTF.

V gene TRBV21-1 combines with J gene TRBJ2-5; TRBD2 is taken as the D call from the table, unchecked against the DNA. TRBV21-1 is given as a pseudogene. The CDR3 covers 14 residues. The CDR3, as DNA: TGTGCCAGCACCCTTAGGGGGGGGATAGAGACCCAGTACTTC. Translating it yields CASTLRGGIETQYF.

The chain joins TRBV2 to TRBJ1-3; 7 nucleotides align to TRBD1. V shed 5 bases and J 9 bases; nucleotides not matched to a gene: 1. Germline V gene sequence: CDR1 SNHLY, CDR2 FYNNEI. The CDR3 loop spans 11 amino acids. CDR3 sequence: CASSRDSTIYF. CDR3 coding DNA: TGTGCCAGCAGTAGGGACAGCACCATATATTTT. Filled out from reference TRBV2 and TRBJ1-3, the complete variable domain reads EPEVTQTPSHQVTQMGQEVILRCVPISNHLYFYWYRQILGQKVEFLVSFYNNEISEKSEIFDDQFSVERPDGSNFTLKIRSTKLEDSAMYFCASSRDSTIYFGEGSWLTVV.

The chain is built from TRBV29-1 and TRBJ2-3, with D tentatively TRBD1 (6 bases). CDR3 length equals 12 residues. Germline CDR1 is SQVTM and CDR2 is ANQGSEA. V was cut by 4 bases and J by 2 bases, with 7 bases left in between. The CDR3 loop is CSVGTDTDTQYF. Here the CDR3 DNA reads TGCAGCGTTGGGACAGACACAGATACGCAGTATTTT.

This clone has only one observation. The chain has TRBV6-5 and TRBJ2-7, with TRBD1 matching 10 bases. Trimming took 11 bases from V and 6 from J; bases not matched to a gene: 13. This CDR3 spans 14 amino acids. Per germline, CDR1 MNHEY and CDR2 SVGAGI. This CDR3 is CAGSRDRGTGEQYF. The CDR3 DNA follows: TGTGCCGGGAGCCGGGACAGGGGAACAGGCGAGCAGTACTTC.

This clone was detected only a few times. V gene TRBV5-1 combines with J gene TRBJ1-6, with D perhaps TRBD1 (6 bases). CDR3 size: 11 residues. V shed 4 bases and J shed 14 bases, with 10 bases lying between them. CDR1 is SGHRS and CDR2 is YFSETQ in the germline V gene. The CDR3 is CASSSRDTLHF. The CDR3 DNA follows: TGCGCCAGCAGCAGCCGGGACACCCTCCACTTT.

The chain uses TRBV6-2 or TRBV6-3 and TRBJ2-7; 8 positions match TRBD1. CDR3 length equals 15 residues. CDR1 is MNHEY and CDR2 is SVGEGT in the germline V gene. V trimming: 5 bases; J trimming: 3 bases; junction bases outside the gene matches: 9. DNA for the CDR3: TGTGCCAGCAGTCTCCGGACAGGGAAACTCTACGAGCAGTACTTC. It codes for CASSLRTGKLYEQYF.

This clone has just a few counts. The chain recombines TRBV12-3 or TRBV12-4 with TRBJ1-1, with TRBD1 matching 8 bases. The CDR3 covers 12 residues. V was pared by 7 bases and J by 12 bases, with 10 bases of the junction left unmatched. The CDR3 spells CASTRQGPDPFF. The CDR3 DNA sequence: TGTGCCAGCACCCGACAGGGGCCCGATCCTTTCTTT.

The chain recombines TRBV24-1 with TRBJ2-1, with D unclear. Germline lookup yields CDR1 KGHDR and CDR2 SFDVKD. V gave up 5 bases and J gave up 0 bases, with 25 bases separating them. The CDR3 loop spans 20 amino acids. Written as DNA, the CDR3 is TGTGCCACCAGTGGCCGAAGGAACAGTACCTCAAAAAGCTCCTACAATGAGCAGTTCTTC. This codes for CATSGRRNSTSKSSYNEQFF.

CDR3 DNA: TGTGCCAGCAGTTACTCTAGAGTCCATATCGGCTACACCTTC. Translated, it gives CASSYSRVHIGYTF. V usage is TRBV6-5 and J usage is TRBJ1-2; D gene uncertain. CDR1 and CDR2 (germline): MNHEY, SVGAGI. The ends were cut back, 0 bases at V and 8 bases at J, with 13 bases in the middle. This CDR3 spans 14 amino acids.

The chain has TRBV27 and TRBJ2-5, with 7 bases identical to TRBD2. CDR1 is MNHEY, CDR2 SMNVEV, per germline (reference sequence). After removal of 4 bases from V and 3 bases from J, the junction contained 8 bases not matched to a gene. This CDR3 comprises 15 residues. CDR3 region: CASSSSGAGEETQYF. As DNA, the CDR3 is TGTGCCAGCAGTTCGAGCGGGGCTGGGGAAGAGACCCAGTACTTC.